This entry lists 29 T cell receptor beta chains sequenced from one sample in a study of blood T cell repertoires in COVID-19. The data were produced by immunoSEQ multiplex PCR, yet TCRdb's version contains in-frame clones alone and is incomplete. This sample carries 50,000 to 65,000 clones, around nine tenths of them seen once, and the ten largest clones take about 4.3%. The material sequenced was peripheral blood. The receptor source for this set is a man aged 55 to 69 with acute or convalescent COVID-19.

The chain couples TRBV7-3 to TRBJ2-3, with D tentatively TRBD2 (6 bases). From germline, CDR1 is SGHTA and CDR2 FQGTGA. The ends were cut back, 0 bases at V and 6 bases at J, with 10 bases in the middle. This CDR3 is 14 amino acids long. CDR3 in amino acids: CASSLTPSVDTQYF. The CDR3 DNA is TGTGCCAGCAGCTTAACTCCTAGCGTCGATACGCAGTATTTT.

The chain employs TRBV2 and TRBJ2-7, with a tentative D call TRBD2 (5 bases). The CDR3 runs 14 residues. CDR1 SNHLY and CDR2 FYNNEI come from the germline V gene. V was clipped by 3 bases and J by 6 bases, with 15 bases between them. DNA for the CDR3: TGTGCCAGCAGTGACCCGCGGCCAAGCGGCGAGCAGTACTTC. It yields the protein CASSDPRPSGEQYF.

This clone was seen only a few times. The rearrangement links TRBV5-4 to TRBJ1-6; 8 bases agree with TRBD1. The CDR3 runs to 14 residues. Per germline, CDR1 SGHNT and CDR2 YYREEE (reference sequence). Trimming removed 4 bases from V and 10 bases from J; junction bases left unmatched: 7. Here the CDR3 reads CASSLGQARSPLHF. The CDR3 DNA reads as TGTGCCAGCAGCCTGGGACAGGCTCGCTCACCCCTCCACTTT. Using reference TRBV5-4 and TRBJ1-6 for the parts outside the CDR3, the full variable domain is ETGVTQSPTHLIKTRGQQVTLRCSSQSGHNTVSWYQQALGQGPQFIFQYYREEENGRGNFPPRFSGLQFPNYSSELNVNALELDDSALYLCASSLGQARSPLHFGNGTRLTVT.

The CDR3 DNA is TGTGCCTGGAGTGCTGTAACAGGGGGAACGGATACGCAGTATTTT. Translating it yields CAWSAVTGGTDTQYF. The chain couples TRBV30 to TRBJ2-3, with 8 bases identical to TRBD1. V trimming: 1 base; J trimming: 6 bases; junction bases outside the gene matches: 9. The CDR3 runs 15 residues. Looked up from germline, CDR1 is GTSNPN and CDR2 is SVGIG (reference sequence).

V and J are TRBV20-1 and TRBJ2-7, with D unresolved. The CDR3 is 11 residues long. From germline, CDR1 is DFQATT and CDR2 SNEGSKA (reference sequence). V lost 3 bases and J 7 bases, leaving 10 bases between the germline ends. The chain's CDR3 is CSASVSFEQYF. CDR3 coding DNA: TGCAGTGCTAGCGTTTCGTTTGAGCAGTACTTC.

The chain combines TRBV6-5 with TRBJ1-4; no clear D. V dropped 11 bases and J dropped 6 bases, with 13 bases sitting between them. CDR3 length: 12 residues. CDR1 MNHEY and CDR2 SVGAGI come from the germline V gene. CDR3 coding DNA: TGTGCCGGTCGGAGTTCTTATGAAAAACTGTTTTTT. Its translation is CAGRSSYEKLFF.

The rearrangement uses TRBV15 and TRBJ2-2; the match to TRBD1 covers 10 bases. The CDR3 extends over 17 amino acids. V trimming: 7 bases; J trimming: 1 base; junction bases outside the gene matches: 9. Germline V gene lookup returns CDR1 LNHNV and CDR2 YYDKDF (reference sequence). The CDR3 reads CATTDDRDRGNTGELFF. The CDR3 region has the DNA TGTGCCACCACGGACGACCGGGACAGGGGGAACACCGGGGAGCTGTTTTTT. Full variable domain (remainder filled in from reference TRBV15 and TRBJ2-2): DAMVIQNPRYQVTQFGKPVTLSCSQTLNHNVMYWYQQKSSQAPKLLFHYYDKDFNNEADTPDNFQSRRPNTSFCFLDIRSPGLGDTAMYLCATTDDRDRGNTGELFFGEGSRLTVL.

Details on this clone: The sample holds other DNA sequences that translate to the same CDR3. The rearrangement joins TRBV5-1 to TRBJ2-1; possibly TRBD2 for D (5 bases). The germline V gene has CDR1 SGHRS and CDR2 YFSETQ. This CDR3 has 12 residues. V lost 5 bases and J lost 10, with 13 bases in between. CDR3 protein: CASSDPTGEQFF. The CDR3 region has the DNA TGCGCCAGCAGTGACCCCACGGGGGAGCAGTTCTTC.

The chain links TRBV18 to TRBJ1-3; 9 nucleotides agree with TRBD1. The CDR3 has 16 residues. J lost 0 bases, V lost 4 bases, and 4 bases had no gene match. Germline assignment: CDR1 KGHSH and CDR2 LQKENI. In DNA, the CDR3 is TGTGCCAGCTCACTCGGGACAGGGAGCTCTGGAAACACCATATATTTT. This encodes CASSLGTGSSGNTIYF. The full variable domain, with the rest looked up from reference TRBV18 and TRBJ1-3, is NAGVMQNPRHLVRRRGQEARLRCSPMKGHSHVYWYRQLPEEGLKFMVYLQKENIIDESGMPKERFSAEFPKEGPSILRIQQVVRGDSAAYFCASSLGTGSSGNTIYFGEGSWLTVV.

Of note for this clone: One end of the junction is discordant with germline, which a read error may explain. This rearrangement joins TRBV4-2 to TRBJ2-1; 7 bases are shared with TRBD2. The CDR3 consists of 13 residues. Germline CDR1 reads LGHNA; CDR2 reads YNFKEQ. This CDR3 is CASSAGDFKPLVF. The DNA for the CDR3 is TGTGCCAGCAGCGCGGGGGATTTCAAGCCATTGGTCTTC.

The V and J genes are TRBV9 and TRBJ1-6; no clear D. This CDR3 contains 14 residues. Trimming cost V 3 bases and J 7 bases, with 11 bases left between them. Per the germline V gene, CDR1 is SGDLS and CDR2 is YYNGEE. This CDR3 reads CASSGLVTNSPLHF. In DNA form, the CDR3 reads TGTGCCAGCAGCGGGTTAGTTACCAATTCACCCCTCCACTTT. The whole variable domain, filled in from reference TRBV9 and TRBJ1-6, reads DSGVTQTPKHLITATGQRVTLRCSPRSGDLSVYWYQQSLDQGLQFLIQYYNGEERAKGNILERFSAQQFPDLHSELNLSSLELGDSALYFCASSGLVTNSPLHFGNGTRLTVT.

The chain's CDR3 is CASSLSGGPVLYEQYF. The CDR3 DNA sequence: TGCGCCAGCAGCTTGTCGGGAGGGCCAGTCTTGTACGAGCAGTACTTC. This rearrangement joins TRBV5-1 to TRBJ2-7; the match to TRBD2 covers 8 bases. The junction had 10 bases not matched to a gene; V was cut back by 1 base and J by 4 bases. This CDR3 comprises 16 residues. The germline V gene encodes CDR1 SGHRS and CDR2 YFSETQ.

The gene calls are TRBV27 and TRBJ2-1, with 11 bases matching TRBD2. Germline values: CDR1 MNHEY, CDR2 SMNVEV (reference sequence). CDR3 length: 15 amino acids. Trimming removed 0 bases from V and 7 bases from J; junction bases left unmatched: 2. CDR3 coding DNA: TGTGCCAGCAGTTTATCCAGGACTAGCGGGAATGAGCAGTTCTTC. Amino acid sequence: CASSLSRTSGNEQFF.

In the case of this clone: Its ends do not fully match the called genes, so a read error is possible. The CDR3 sequence: CASGYGSNEQFF. CDR3 sequence (DNA): TGTGCCAGCGGTTACGGGAGCAATGAGCAGTTCTTC. The J gene is TRBJ2-1, the V gene TRBV6-5; D may be TRBD2 (6 bases). CDR1 is MNHEY, CDR2 SVGAGI, per germline. CDR3 length: 12 amino acids.

The chain combines TRBV2 with TRBJ2-1, with TRBD2 matching 11 bases. J gave up 10 bases and V 9 bases, and 11 bases lay outside the gene matches. Germline values: CDR1 SNHLY, CDR2 FYNNEI. The CDR3 runs to 14 residues. CDR3 protein: CASHPGLAVREQFF. For the CDR3, the DNA is TGTGCCAGTCATCCGGGACTAGCGGTTCGGGAGCAGTTCTTC.

The DNA of the CDR3 is TGTGCCAGTAGTACGCCCTACGGGTCCTACAATGAGCAGTTCTTC. Its translation is CASSTPYGSYNEQFF. This chain links TRBV19 with TRBJ2-1; D ambiguous. Germline V gives CDR1 LNHDA, CDR2 SQIVND (reference sequence). CDR3 length: 15 amino acids. V lost 4 bases and J lost 1, with 11 bases in between.

The table lists this clone with a few counts. The J gene is TRBJ2-7, the V gene TRBV2, with 7 bases aligning to TRBD1. V was pared by 7 bases and J by 6 bases, with 9 bases of the junction left unmatched. The length of the CDR3 is 13 residues. Per germline, CDR1 SNHLY and CDR2 FYNNEI. The CDR3 loop reads CASNGPGGVEQYF. In DNA, the CDR3 is TGTGCCAGCAACGGACCAGGGGGAGTCGAGCAGTACTTC.

The J gene is TRBJ2-5, the V gene TRBV2, with D possibly being TRBD1 (6 bases). Per germline, CDR1 SNHLY and CDR2 FYNNEI. The V end was cut by 3 bases, the J end by 8 bases, with 13 bases between. The CDR3 is made up of 13 amino acids. The CDR3 protein is CASSEAQGRTQYF. CDR3 in DNA: TGTGCCAGCAGTGAGGCTCAGGGGCGAACCCAGTACTTC.

The rearrangement uses TRBV5-4 and TRBJ1-4; D not certain. V was shortened by 5 bases and J by 1 base, with 9 bases between the two germline ends. This CDR3 comprises 14 residues. Germline V CDR1 and CDR2: SGHNT, YYREEE (reference sequence). CDR3 nucleotide sequence: TGTGCCAGCAGTCCCCAGGAAACTAATGAAAAACTGTTTTTT. Translated, it gives CASSPQETNEKLFF. The full variable domain, rest sourced from reference TRBV5-4 and TRBJ1-4, is ETGVTQSPTHLIKTRGQQVTLRCSSQSGHNTVSWYQQALGQGPQFIFQYYREEENGRGNFPPRFSGLQFPNYSSELNVNALELDDSALYLCASSPQETNEKLFFGSGTQLSVL.

The V and J genes are TRBV7-2 and TRBJ2-5, with D hard to call. Germline CDR1 SGHTA, CDR2 FQGNSA. The CDR3 sequence is 14 residues long. Trimming cost V 4 bases and J 2 bases, with 11 bases left between them. The CDR3 reads CASSWAYPQETQYF. CDR3 DNA sequence: TGTGCCAGCAGCTGGGCCTACCCACAAGAGACCCAGTACTTC. The full variable domain, rest sourced from reference TRBV7-2 and TRBJ2-5, is GAGVSQSPSNKVTEKGKDVELRCDPISGHTALYWYRQSLGQGLEFLIYFQGNSAPDKSGLPSDRFSAERTGGSVSTLTIQRTQQEDSAVYLCASSWAYPQETQYFGPGTRLLVL.

This clone was seen just once. CDR3 sequence (DNA): TGTGCCAGCAGCCGGGACTCCCCGGGGCAGTACTTC. It encodes CASSRDSPGQYF. This chain links TRBV7-2 with TRBJ2-7; possible D gene TRBD2, 6 bases. This CDR3 comprises 12 residues. V dropped 5 bases and J dropped 9 bases, with 14 bases sitting between them. CDR1 and CDR2 (germline): SGHTA, FQGNSA.

The chain carries TRBV2 and TRBJ1-4, with no clear D. Between the trimmed V and J ends, which lost 6 bases and 15 bases, there was a span of 17 bases. The CDR3 has 12 amino acids. In germline, CDR1 is SNHLY, CDR2 FYNNEI. CDR3 in DNA: TGTGCCAGCAGGGTAGATGGCGGAAGGTTGTTTTTT. It is translated as CASRVDGGRLFF.

This clone was picked up one time. The rearrangement uses TRBV5-4 and TRBJ2-3; 9 bases match TRBD2. The CDR3 sequence is 14 residues long. Germline V lookup: CDR1 SGHNT, CDR2 YYREEE (reference sequence). V dropped 4 bases and J dropped 1; count of bases not matched to a gene: 1. The CDR3, as DNA: TGTGCCAGCAGCCGGACTAGCGGCACAGATACGCAGTATTTT. It yields the protein CASSRTSGTDTQYF.

The chain recombines TRBV7-9 with TRBJ1-2, with D maybe TRBD1 (6 bases). Looked up from germline, CDR1 is SEHNR and CDR2 is FQNEAQ (reference sequence). V lost 5 bases, J lost 9 bases, and 19 bases lay in between. The CDR3 sequence is 14 residues long. As DNA, the CDR3 is TGTGCCAGCAGCCCCCAGGGGAGCCAGAGGCGCTACACCTTC. Residues: CASSPQGSQRRYTF.

The chain employs TRBV5-1 and TRBJ2-7; 8 bases align to TRBD2. CDR1 and CDR2 (germline): SGHRS, YFSETQ. The CDR3 length is 15 residues. The J segment lost 7 bases and the V segment lost 4 bases, leaving 13 bases of the junction unmatched. As DNA, the CDR3 is TGCGCCAGCAGCGGGATAGCGGGACATTCAGGAGAGCAGTACTTC. This gives the protein CASSGIAGHSGEQYF. The full variable domain, its missing parts supplied by reference TRBV5-1 and TRBJ2-7, is KAGVTQTPRYLIKTRGQQVTLSCSPISGHRSVSWYQQTPGQGLQFLFEYFSETQRNKGNFPGRFSGRQFSNSRSEMNVSTLELGDSALYLCASSGIAGHSGEQYFGPGTRLTVT.

V usage is TRBV28 and J usage is TRBJ1-1; possible D gene TRBD1, 6 bases. CDR3 length equals 16 residues. Germline V gene lookup returns CDR1 MDHEN and CDR2 SYDVKM. Trimming shortened V by 4 bases and J by 5 bases, and 20 bases separated the two germline ends. CDR3 loop: CASSYHRDRSRTEAFF. The DNA of the CDR3 is TGTGCCAGCAGTTATCACAGGGATCGGTCACGGACTGAAGCTTTCTTT.

This clone was seen once. The genes are TRBV5-1 and TRBJ1-2; D gene ambiguous. CDR1 and CDR2 from the germline V gene are SGHRS and YFSETQ. This CDR3 comprises 13 residues. The V end lost 2 bases, the J end lost 1 base, and 6 bases lay between the germline ends. The CDR3 is CASSFDNNYGYTF. The CDR3 DNA reads as TGCGCCAGCAGCTTTGACAATAACTATGGCTACACCTTC.

J is TRBJ1-1 and V is TRBV19, with D possibly matching TRBD1 (6 bases). V gave up 5 bases and J gave up 5 bases, with 15 bases separating them. The CDR3 has 14 amino acids. Germline V gene data show CDR1 as LNHDA and CDR2 as SQIVND (reference sequence). The CDR3 DNA follows: TGTGCCAGTAGTCGACCTGGGGGCAGAACTGAAGCTTTCTTT. It translates to CASSRPGGRTEAFF. The variable domain in full, completed from reference TRBV19 and TRBJ1-1, reads DGGITQSPKYLFRKEGQNVTLSCEQNLNHDAMYWYRQDPGQGLRLIYYSQIVNDFQKGDIAEGYSVSREKKESFPLTVTSAQKNPTAFYLCASSRPGGRTEAFFGQGTRLTVV.

The rearrangement uses TRBV11-2 and TRBJ2-4; weak D call: TRBD2 (6 bases). The CDR3 sequence is 14 residues long. The ends were cut back, 7 bases at V and 1 base at J, with 11 bases in the middle. Germline assignment: CDR1 SGHAT and CDR2 FQNNGV. CDR3 sequence reads: CASTVGGAKNIQYF. CDR3 nucleotides: TGTGCCAGCACCGTTGGGGGGGCCAAAAACATTCAGTACTTC.